This TCR beta chain was retrieved from a study of diagnostic markers for celiac disease (TCRdb year 2020). Details on this clonotype: Its cognate antigen has yet to be identified.

The CDR3 starts with the cysteine, ends with the phenylalanine, and has 14 residues. No DNA is recorded. The sequencer listed for this sample is Illumina MiSeq. TCRdb reanalyzed the reads, keeping one entry per CDR3 protein sequence and omitting DNA. The table for this sample lists 1,200 to 1,500 distinct CDR3 sequences. The ten top clones hold roughly 15% of the sample. The receptor was isolated from a human donor. The sequence links TRBV12-3 or TRBV12-4 to TRBJ1-5; with no DNA, the TCRdb D assignment of TRBD1 cannot be verified. The specimen sequenced was either unsorted cells or a sorted T cell fraction (not recorded which). The CDR3 protein is CASTLDSVNQPQHF.